This T cell receptor beta chain was profiled in a study of control samples from healthy donors and cancer patients. Assay used: immunoSEQ multiplex PCR; TCRdb lists only in-frame clones, some missing. The table includes 130,000 to 150,000 clones, 80% to 90% detected once. This TCR was sampled from a woman in her twenties or thirties in good health. The sequenced sample consisted of blood.

This CDR3 is CASSQTWTAYEQYF. CDR3 DNA sequence: TGTGCCAGCAGCCAAACATGGACGGCCTACGAGCAGTACTTC. The chain employs TRBV3-1 (or the pseudogene TRBV3-2) and TRBJ2-7; no clear D. Trimming pared 2 bases from V and 2 bases from J, leaving 10 bases between. Germline values: CDR1 LGHDT, CDR2 YNNKEL (reference sequence). The CDR3 is 14 amino acids.